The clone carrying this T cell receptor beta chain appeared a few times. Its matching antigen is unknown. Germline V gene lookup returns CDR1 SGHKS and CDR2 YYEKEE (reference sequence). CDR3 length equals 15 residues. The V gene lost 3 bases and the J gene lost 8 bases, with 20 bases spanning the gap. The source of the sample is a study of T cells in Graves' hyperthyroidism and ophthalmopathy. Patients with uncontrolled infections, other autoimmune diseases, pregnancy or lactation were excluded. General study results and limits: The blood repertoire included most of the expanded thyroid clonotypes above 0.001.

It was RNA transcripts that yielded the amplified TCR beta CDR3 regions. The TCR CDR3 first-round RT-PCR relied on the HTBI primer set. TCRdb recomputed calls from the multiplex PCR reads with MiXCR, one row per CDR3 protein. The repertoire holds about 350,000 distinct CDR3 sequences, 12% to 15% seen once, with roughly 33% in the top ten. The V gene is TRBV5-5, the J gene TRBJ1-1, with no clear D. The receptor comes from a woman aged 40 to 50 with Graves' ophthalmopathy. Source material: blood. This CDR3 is CASSSYPGPGTEAFF. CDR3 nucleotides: TGTGCCAGCAGCTCCTATCCGGGCCCAGGAACCGAAGCTTTCTTT. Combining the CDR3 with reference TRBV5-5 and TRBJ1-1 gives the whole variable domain DAGVTQSPTHLIKTRGQQVTLRCSPISGHKSVSWYQQVLGQGPQFIFQYYEKEERGRGNFPDRFSARQFPNYSSELNVNALLLGDSALYLCASSSYPGPGTEAFFGQGTRLTVV.